This T cell receptor beta chain is from a study of immune characterization of retroperitoneal liposarcoma. This clonotype was recorded a few times. There are 15 residues in the CDR3. Trimming left V 5 bases short and J 4 bases short, with 17 bases between. Germline V gives CDR1 SGHAT, CDR2 FQNNGV. TCRdb reprocessed the PCR reads via MiXCR and lists one record per CDR3 protein. The data hold 10,000 or so distinct CDR3 sequences, with roughly a quarter observed a single time. The sequenced sample consisted of tumor tissue. The gene calls are TRBV11-2 and TRBJ2-5, with D perhaps matching TRBD2 (5 bases). The source of this sequence is a male donor with retroperitoneal liposarcoma. The CDR3 DNA follows: TGTGCCAGCAGCACCCTTCGAACTAGAGTAGAGACCCAGTACTTC. It codes for CASSTLRTRVETQYF. Complete variable domain (other parts from reference TRBV11-2 and TRBJ2-5): EAGVAQSPRYKIIEKRQSVAFWCNPISGHATLYWYQQILGQGPKLLIQFQNNGVVDDSQLPKDRFSAERLKGVDSTLKIQPAKLEDSAVYLCASSTLRTRVETQYFGPGTRLLVL.